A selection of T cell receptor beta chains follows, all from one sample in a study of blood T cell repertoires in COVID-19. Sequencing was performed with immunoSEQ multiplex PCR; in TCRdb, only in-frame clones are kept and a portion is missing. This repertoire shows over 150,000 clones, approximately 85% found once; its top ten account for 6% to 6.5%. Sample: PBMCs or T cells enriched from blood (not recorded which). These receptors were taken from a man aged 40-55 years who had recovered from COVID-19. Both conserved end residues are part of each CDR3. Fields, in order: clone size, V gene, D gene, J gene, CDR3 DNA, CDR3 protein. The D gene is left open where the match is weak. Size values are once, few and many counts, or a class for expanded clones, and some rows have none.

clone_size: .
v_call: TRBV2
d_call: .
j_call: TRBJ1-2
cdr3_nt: TGTGCCAGCAGAGATCCGACAGGACTGTTCTATGGCTACACCTTC
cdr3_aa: CASRDPTGLFYGYTF

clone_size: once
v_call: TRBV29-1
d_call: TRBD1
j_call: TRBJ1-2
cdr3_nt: TGCAGCGTTGAAAGGGACAGGGGCGGCTACACCTTC
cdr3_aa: CSVERDRGGYTF

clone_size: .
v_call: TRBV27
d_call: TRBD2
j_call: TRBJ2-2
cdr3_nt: TGTGCCAGCAACCCGGGACTAGCTAGCGGGGAGCTGTTTTTT
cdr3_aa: CASNPGLASGELFF

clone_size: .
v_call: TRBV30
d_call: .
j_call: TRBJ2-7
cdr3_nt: TGTGCCTGGAGCTTTAACTCCTACGAGCAGTACTTC
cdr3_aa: CAWSFNSYEQYF

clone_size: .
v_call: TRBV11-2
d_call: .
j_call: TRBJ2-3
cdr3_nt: TGTGCCAGCAGGTTAGGAGGGTATACGCAGTATTTT
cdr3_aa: CASRLGGYTQYF

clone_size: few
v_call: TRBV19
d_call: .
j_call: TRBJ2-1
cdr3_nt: TGTGCCAGTACGGGGGACCCCTCCTACAATGAGCAGTTCTTC
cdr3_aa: CASTGDPSYNEQFF

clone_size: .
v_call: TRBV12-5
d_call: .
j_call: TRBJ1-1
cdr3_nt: TGTGCTAGTGGGTCCGGGACTGGAGCTGAAGCTTTCTTT
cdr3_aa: CASGSGTGAEAFF

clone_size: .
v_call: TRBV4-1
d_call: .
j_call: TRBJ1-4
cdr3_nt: TGCGCCAGCAGCCAAGATACAGGGAGAAGTGAAAAACTGTTTTTT
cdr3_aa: CASSQDTGRSEKLFF

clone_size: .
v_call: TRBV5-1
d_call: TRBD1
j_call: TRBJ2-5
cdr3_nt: TGCGCCAGCAGCTTGGAGACAGGGGTCCCAGAGACCCAGTACTTC
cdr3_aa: CASSLETGVPETQYF

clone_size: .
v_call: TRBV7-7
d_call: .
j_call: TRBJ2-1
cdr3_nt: TGTGCTAGCAGCTTAGCGCATGCGGGGACTCTCAATGAGCAGTTCTTC
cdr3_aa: CASSLAHAGTLNEQFF

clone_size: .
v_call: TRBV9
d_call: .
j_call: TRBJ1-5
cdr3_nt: TGTGCCAGCAGCGTAAGGACAGATCAGCCCCAGCATTTT
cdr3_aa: CASSVRTDQPQHF

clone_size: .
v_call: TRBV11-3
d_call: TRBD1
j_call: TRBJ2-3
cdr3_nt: TGTGCCAGCAGCCGGACAGGGTTGGCGGATACGCAGTATTTT
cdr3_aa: CASSRTGLADTQYF